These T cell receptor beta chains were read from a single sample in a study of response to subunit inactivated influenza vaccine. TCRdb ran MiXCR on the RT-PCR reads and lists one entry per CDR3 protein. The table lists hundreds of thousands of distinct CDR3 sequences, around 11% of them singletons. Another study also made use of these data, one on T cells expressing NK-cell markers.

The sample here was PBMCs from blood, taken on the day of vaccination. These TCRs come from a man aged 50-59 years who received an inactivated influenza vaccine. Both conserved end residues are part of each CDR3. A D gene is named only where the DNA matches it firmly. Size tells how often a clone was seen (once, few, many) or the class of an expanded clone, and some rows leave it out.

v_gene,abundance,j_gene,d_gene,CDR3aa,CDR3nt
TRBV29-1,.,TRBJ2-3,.,CSVGRQGLLDTQYF,TGCAGCGTTGGGAGGCAGGGGTTGTTAGATACGCAGTATTTT
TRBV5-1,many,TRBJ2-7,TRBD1,CASSPGQGTYSYEQYF,TGCGCCAGCAGCCCGGGACAGGGGACATATTCCTACGAGCAGTACTTC
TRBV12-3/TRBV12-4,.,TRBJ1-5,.,CASSLLINQPQHF,TGTGCCAGCAGTTTGTTGATAAATCAGCCCCAGCATTTT
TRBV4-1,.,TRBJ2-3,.,CASSQDLGDTQYF,TGCGCCAGCAGCCAAGATTTGGGAGATACGCAGTATTTT
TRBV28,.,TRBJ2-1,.,CASSSGSIYNEQFF,TGTGCCAGCAGTAGCGGATCGATTTACAATGAGCAGTTCTTC
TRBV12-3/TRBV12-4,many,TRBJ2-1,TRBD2,CASSPLKAGASNNEQFF,TGTGCCAGCAGTCCCCTGAAGGCGGGAGCGTCCAACAATGAGCAGTTCTTC
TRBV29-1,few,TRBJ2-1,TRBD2,CSVERRDYYNEQFF,TGCAGCGTTGAAAGGCGGGACTACTACAATGAGCAGTTCTTC
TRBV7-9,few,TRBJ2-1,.,CASRLQGLMGNEQFF,TGTGCCAGCAGATTACAGGGACTAATGGGCAATGAGCAGTTCTTC
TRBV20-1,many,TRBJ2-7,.,CSAKSNPGIEQYF,TGCAGTGCCAAGTCTAACCCCGGGATCGAGCAGTACTTC
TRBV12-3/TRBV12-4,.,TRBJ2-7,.,CASSLGQASEQYF,TGTGCCAGCAGTTTGGGGCAGGCCTCCGAGCAGTACTTC
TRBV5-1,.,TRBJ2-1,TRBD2,CASSSSGSLFNEQFF,TGCGCCAGCAGCTCGAGCGGGAGTTTATTTAATGAGCAGTTCTTC
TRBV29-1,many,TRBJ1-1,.,CSVRELEAFF,TGCAGCGTTCGGGAGCTTGAAGCTTTCTTT
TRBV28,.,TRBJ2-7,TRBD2,CASSFGGRVYEQYF,TGTGCCAGCAGTTTTGGCGGGAGGGTTTACGAGCAGTACTTC
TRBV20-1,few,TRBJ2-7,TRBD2,CSARDRGRALSEQYF,TGCAGTGCTAGAGATCGGGGGAGGGCCCTATCCGAGCAGTACTTC
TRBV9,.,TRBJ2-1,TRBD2,CASSGTSGPYNEQFF,TGTGCCAGCAGCGGAACTAGCGGTCCCTACAATGAGCAGTTCTTC
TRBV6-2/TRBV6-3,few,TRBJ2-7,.,CASSYPTGGLSYEQYF,TGTGCCAGCAGTTACCCGACAGGCGGCTTATCCTACGAGCAGTACTTC
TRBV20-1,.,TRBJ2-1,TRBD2,CSARVSGGGSLFF,TGCAGTGCTAGAGTTAGCGGGGGGGGCTCCCTCTTCTTC
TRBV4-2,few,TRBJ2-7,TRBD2,CASSQWRAGAYEQYF,TGTGCCAGCAGCCAATGGAGAGCGGGAGCGTACGAGCAGTACTTC
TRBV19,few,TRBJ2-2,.,CASSWGYTGELFF,TGTGCCAGTAGCTGGGGATACACCGGGGAGCTGTTTTTT
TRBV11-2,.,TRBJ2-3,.,CASSPIPRESWLTDTQSF,TGTGCCAGCAGCCCTATCCCCCGGGAGTCTTGGCTGACAGATACGCAGTCTTTT
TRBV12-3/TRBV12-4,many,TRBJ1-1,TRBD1,CASSRTGGSEAFF,TGTGCCAGCAGTCGCACAGGGGGCTCTGAAGCTTTCTTT
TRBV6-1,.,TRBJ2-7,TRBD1,CASRPGQASPFEQYF,TGTGCCAGCAGACCAGGACAGGCCTCTCCCTTCGAGCAGTACTTC
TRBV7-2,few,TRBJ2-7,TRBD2,CASRGTSGRAAEQYF,TGTGCCAGCAGAGGGACTAGCGGGAGGGCCGCCGAGCAGTACTTC